This T cell receptor (beta chain) was sequenced during a study of molecular identifiers for immune sequencing clone quantification. This clonotype has just a few counts. Its target is unknown. A read error may explain this, as a much larger clone is one base away. The CDR3 runs 12 residues. Germline CDR1 is MDHEN and CDR2 is SYDVKM. Previously reported methods and listed TCR primers produced the bulk TCR libraries. TCRdb re-analysed the PCR reads in MiXCR, keeping a single row per CDR3 protein. Here the sample spans 68,000 or so distinct CDR3 sequences, under 20% being singletons. Libraries of naive CD8 T cells were made from roughly 18,000 to 920,000 sorted cells. They used 10%, 30% or 50% RNA. A CD8+CD4-CCR7+CD45RA+ phenotype served as the sorting definition for naive CD8 T cells. Study-level findings and limits: Highly expanded clones may be undercounted when identical TCR molecules share barcodes.

The rearrangement joins TRBV28 to TRBJ2-7; 11 positions match TRBD1. The source is a human donor in good health. Some libraries in this study had Jurkat cell RNA spiked in. Sequencing used naive CD8+ T cells from blood, with Jurkat cell RNA spiked in. Subset meaning: FACS-sorted CD8+CD4-CCR7+CD45RA+ naive T cells. The CDR3 is CAGSTAGDRGYF. CDR3 bases: TGTGCCGGCAGTACGGCGGGGGACAGGGGGTATTTC.